One sample yielded the 16 T cell receptor beta chains listed below, sequenced in a study of CD8 T cells in ankylosing spondylitis. TCRdb reanalysed the 5' RACE reads using MiXCR and keeps one entry per CDR3 protein. Counted here are fewer than 550,000 distinct CDR3 sequences, roughly 5.3% occurring once; the ten biggest clones make up under 4.5%. Antigens for these TCRs are unknown. Points from the study as a whole: A TCR beta motif of 8 or 9 highly homologous variants appeared characteristic of ankylosing spondylitis blood.

The sample taken for sequencing was blood, either unsorted or a sorted T cell fraction (not recorded which). These TCRs come from a male donor with ankylosing spondylitis.

The chain uses TRBV12-3 or TRBV12-4 and TRBJ2-6; a weak D match, TRBD2 (7 bases). The V and J ends lost 2 bases and 4 bases respectively, with 15 bases between them. The CDR3 is 17 amino acids. DNA for the CDR3: TGTGCCAGCAGTTTATATCGGGGGGCGGCGGGGGCCAACGTCCTGACTTTC. Amino acids: CASSLYRGAAGANVLTF.

This clonotype was seen more than once but under ten times. The chain joins TRBV7-2 to TRBJ1-4; D remains unclear. The CDR3 is made up of 13 amino acids. V gave up 0 bases and J gave up 12 bases, with 11 bases separating them. Germline lookup yields CDR1 SGHTA and CDR2 FQGNSA. The CDR3 DNA follows: TGTGCCAGCAGCTTAGCGAGACGGGAACAACTGTTTTTT. Translation: CASSLARREQLFF.

This clonotype has more than one count but fewer than ten. The J gene is TRBJ2-2, the V gene TRBV9; D not resolved. Germline CDR1 and CDR2: SGDLS and YYNGEE. The CDR3 has 16 amino acids. V dropped 0 bases and J dropped 6 bases, with 15 bases sitting between them. CDR3 DNA sequence: TGTGCCAGCAGCGTAGCGGCGAACCCAGGCGCCGGGGAGCTGTTTTTT. Its protein product is CASSVAANPGAGELFF. Drawing the rest from reference TRBV9 and TRBJ2-2, the complete variable domain is DSGVTQTPKHLITATGQRVTLRCSPRSGDLSVYWYQQSLDQGLQFLIQYYNGEERAKGNILERFSAQQFPDLHSELNLSSLELGDSALYFCASSVAANPGAGELFFGEGSRLTVL.

This clonotype was recorded at least ten times. The V call is TRBV20-1, the J call TRBJ2-5, with 9 bases that match TRBD2. CDR1 DFQATT and CDR2 SNEGSKA come from the germline V gene (reference sequence). V shed 6 bases, J shed 5 bases, and the junction held 13 bases outside the gene matches. The CDR3 spans 15 residues. The CDR3 sequence is CSATNSGGFLETQYF. DNA for the CDR3: TGCAGTGCCACCAATAGCGGGGGCTTTCTGGAGACCCAGTACTTC.

This clonotype was counted ten times or more. CDR3 in DNA: TGTGCCAGCAGTTCCGCCCGGCTTAATGAGCAGTTCTTC. Its protein is CASSSARLNEQFF. The chain joins TRBV12-3 or TRBV12-4 to TRBJ2-1; D is unresolved. This CDR3 spans 13 amino acids. Trimming removed 4 bases from V and 7 bases from J, with 11 bases in between.

The V gene is TRBV6-2 or TRBV6-3, the J gene TRBJ1-5; D gene ambiguous. The CDR3 extends over 15 amino acids. Germline CDR1 and CDR2: MNHEY and SVGEGT. With 2 bases removed from V and 1 base from J, the gap between germline ends came to 9 bases. The CDR3 nucleotides read TGTGCCAGCAGTTACAGGGCTGTAAGCAATCAGCCCCAGCATTTT. It codes for CASSYRAVSNQPQHF.

Only a few counts were recorded for this clonotype. The J gene is TRBJ2-5, the V gene TRBV3-1; no definite D call. CDR3 length equals 15 residues. From germline, CDR1 is LGHDT and CDR2 YNNKEL (reference sequence). V lost 11 bases and J lost 5, with 24 bases in between. Here the CDR3 reads CASCQEENPPETQYF. For the CDR3, the DNA is TGTGCCTCCTGCCAAGAAGAAAACCCTCCGGAGACCCAGTACTTC.

This clonotype was recorded many times. The chain recombines TRBV12-3 or TRBV12-4 with TRBJ1-1, with a weak D call TRBD1 (5 bases). The V and J ends lost 2 bases and 5 bases respectively, with 12 bases between them. CDR3 length: 14 residues. CDR3 nucleotides: TGTGCCAGCAGTTTAAGGGGCGGCGGGACTGAAGCTTTCTTT. The encoded protein is CASSLRGGGTEAFF.

As for this clonotype: A read error is possible here, since a much larger clone lies one base away. CDR3 in DNA: TGTGCCATCAGTGAGTCCACCGGGACAGGGGACACAGATACGCAGCATTTT. Translation: CAISESTGTGDTDTQHF. The chain carries TRBV10-3 and TRBJ2-3; 10 positions agree with TRBD1. The J call may be in error: the DNA end matches TRBJ1-5 better. CDR1 ENHRY and CDR2 SYGVKD come from the germline V gene. CDR3 length: 17 amino acids.

To note about this clonotype: At one end the junction does not follow the germline gene, possibly because of a read error. The rearrangement uses TRBV6-5 and TRBJ2-7, with TRBD1 matching over 8 bases. In germline, CDR1 is MNHEY, CDR2 SVGAGI. The CDR3 sequence is 11 residues long. This CDR3 is CASSYMGQAHF. CDR3 DNA: TGTGCCAGCAGTTACATGGGACAGGCCCACTTC.

In this sample, this clonotype turned up many times. This chain links TRBV7-9 with TRBJ1-1; D might be TRBD1 (6 bases). V was cut by 5 bases and J by 1 base, with 11 bases left in between. Germline CDR1 is SEHNR and CDR2 is FQNEAQ (reference sequence). The CDR3 runs to 14 residues. This CDR3 is CASSRQGQNTEAFF. The CDR3 DNA follows: TGTGCCAGCAGCCGGCAGGGGCAGAACACTGAAGCTTTCTTT.

There are many counts of this clonotype. V gene TRBV5-1 combines with J gene TRBJ2-1, with a tentative D call TRBD1 (5 bases). Germline CDR1 and CDR2: SGHRS and YFSETQ. The V and J ends lost 2 bases and 9 bases respectively, with 18 bases between them. This CDR3 is 15 amino acids long. Written as DNA, the CDR3 is TGCGCCAGCAGCTTAGGGGCCGGCACCTCGGGTGAGCAGTTCTTC. Its protein product is CASSLGAGTSGEQFF.

This clonotype appeared many times. The rearrangement joins TRBV7-2 to TRBJ1-1; D gene ambiguous. Trimming removed 5 bases at V and 11 bases at J, with 21 bases between. Germline V lookup: CDR1 SGHTA, CDR2 FQGNSA. CDR3 length: 14 residues. The CDR3 here is CASSPFSTQGSAFF. The CDR3 coding sequence is TGTGCCAGCAGCCCTTTTTCCACCCAAGGTAGCGCTTTCTTT.

This clonotype has ten or more counts. V and J are TRBV27 and TRBJ2-3; D gene unclear. The germline gives CDR1 MNHEY, CDR2 SMNVEV (reference sequence). CDR3 length: 12 residues. V gave up 4 bases and J gave up 8 bases, with 10 bases separating them. The CDR3 DNA reads TGTGCCAGCAGTTGGACGGAAGGTACGCAGTATTTT. Protein sequence: CASSWTEGTQYF.

In its sample, this clonotype was seen many times. The chain employs TRBV25-1 and TRBJ1-2; D is perhaps TRBD1 (5 bases). The CDR3 contains 14 residues. The V end was cut by 3 bases, the J end by 4 bases, with 12 bases between. CDR1 and CDR2 from the germline V gene are MGHDK and SYGVNS. The CDR3 reads CASSEAGRTYGYTF. For the CDR3, the DNA is TGTGCCAGCAGTGAGGCGGGACGGACCTATGGCTACACCTTC.

This clonotype was seen repeatedly, ten times or more. The rearrangement links TRBV29-1 to TRBJ2-3, with TRBD2 matching over 9 bases. V lost 4 bases to trimming and J lost 2 bases; unmatched junction nucleotides: 4. The CDR3 runs to 14 residues. Germline V lookup: CDR1 SQVTM, CDR2 ANQGSEA. CDR3 bases: TGCAGCGTTGGTAGCGGGAGTTCCACAGATACGCAGTATTTT. Translating gives CSVGSGSSTDTQYF.